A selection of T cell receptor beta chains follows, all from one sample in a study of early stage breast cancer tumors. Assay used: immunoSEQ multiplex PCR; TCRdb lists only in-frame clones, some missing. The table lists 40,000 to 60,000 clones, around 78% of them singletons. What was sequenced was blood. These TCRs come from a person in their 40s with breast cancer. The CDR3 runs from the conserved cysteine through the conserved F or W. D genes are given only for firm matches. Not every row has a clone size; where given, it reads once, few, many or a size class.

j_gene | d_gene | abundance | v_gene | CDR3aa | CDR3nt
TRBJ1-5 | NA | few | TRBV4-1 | CASSQGVRSNQPQHF | TGCGCCAGCAGCCAAGGTGTACGGAGCAATCAGCCCCAGCATTTT
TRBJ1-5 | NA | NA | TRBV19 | CASAGWDLNSNQPQHF | TGTGCCTCCGCAGGCTGGGACCTAAATAGCAATCAGCCCCAGCATTTT
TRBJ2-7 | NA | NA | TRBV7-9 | CASSLPVSYEQYF | TGTGCCAGCAGCCTCCCTGTTAGTTACGAGCAGTACTTC
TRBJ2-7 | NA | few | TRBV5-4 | CASSEDRAYEQYF | TGTGCCAGCAGCGAGGACAGAGCCTACGAGCAGTACTTC
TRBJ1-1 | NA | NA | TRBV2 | CASKDSAGASFKEAFF | TGTGCCAGCAAAGACTCGGCAGGGGCGTCTTTCAAGGAAGCTTTCTTT
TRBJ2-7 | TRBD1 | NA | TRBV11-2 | CASSLVQGAITYEQYF | TGTGCCAGCAGCTTAGTGCAGGGGGCCATAACCTACGAGCAGTACTTC
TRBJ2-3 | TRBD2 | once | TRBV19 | CASSASGRGSSTDTQYF | TGTGCCAGTAGTGCTAGCGGGAGGGGCTCTAGCACAGATACGCAGTATTTT
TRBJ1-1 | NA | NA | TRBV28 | CASRGGQINTEAFF | TGTGCCAGCAGGGGGGGACAAATAAACACTGAAGCTTTCTTT
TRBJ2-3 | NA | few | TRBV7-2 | CASSLTDTQYF | TGTGCCAGCAGCTTAACCGATACGCAGTATTTT
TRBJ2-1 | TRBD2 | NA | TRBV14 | CASSRSGIRIQPYNEQFF | TGTGCCAGCAGCCGGAGCGGGATTAGGATCCAGCCCTACAATGAGCAGTTCTTC
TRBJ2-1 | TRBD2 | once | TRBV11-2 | CASSPRTRPDSYNEQFF | TGTGCCAGCAGCCCGAGGACTAGACCTGACTCCTACAATGAGCAGTTCTTC
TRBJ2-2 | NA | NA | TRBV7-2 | CASRPGPGELFF | TGTGCCAGCAGACCAGGCCCCGGGGAGCTGTTTTTT
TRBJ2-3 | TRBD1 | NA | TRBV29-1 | CSVLGDRERDTQYF | TGCAGCGTCCTCGGGGACAGGGAACGAGATACGCAGTATTTT
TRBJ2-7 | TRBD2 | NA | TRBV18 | CASSPGTSYEQYF | TGTGCCAGCTCACCGGGGACTAGCTACGAGCAGTACTTC
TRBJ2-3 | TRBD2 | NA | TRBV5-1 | CASSLEGGRGVDTQYF | TGCGCCAGCAGCTTGGAGGGCGGGAGGGGTGTGGATACGCAGTATTTT
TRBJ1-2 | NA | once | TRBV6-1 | CASSWSVSGEGYTF | TGTGCCAGCAGTTGGTCAGTCTCAGGGGAAGGCTACACCTTC
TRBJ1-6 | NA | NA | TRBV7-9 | CASSLGRAFTDSPLHF | TGTGCCAGCAGCTTAGGGAGGGCCTTCACAGATTCACCCCTCCACTTT
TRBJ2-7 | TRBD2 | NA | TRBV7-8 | CASSPWTSGSDEQYF | TGTGCCAGCAGCCCGTGGACTAGCGGGAGCGACGAGCAGTACTTC
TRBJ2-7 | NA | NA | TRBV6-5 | CASSYSGSYEQYF | TGTGCCAGCAGTTACTCCGGCTCCTACGAGCAGTACTTC
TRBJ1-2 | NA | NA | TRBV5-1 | CASSLGQIYGYTF | TGCGCCAGCAGCTTGGGACAGATCTATGGCTACACCTTC
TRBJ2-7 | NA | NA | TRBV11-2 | CASSGDTPEQYF | TGTGCCAGCAGCGGGGACACCCCGGAGCAGTACTTC
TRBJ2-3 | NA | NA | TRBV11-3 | CASSLIAPDTQYF | TGTGCCAGCAGCTTAATAGCACCCGATACGCAGTATTTT
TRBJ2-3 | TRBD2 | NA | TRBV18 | CASSPQLARQRIFGTQYF | TGTGCCAGCTCACCCCAACTAGCGAGACAAAGGATTTTTGGGACGCAGTATTTT
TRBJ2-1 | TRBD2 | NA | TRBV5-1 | CASSYLAGSYNEQFF | TGCGCCAGCAGCTATCTAGCGGGGTCCTACAATGAGCAGTTCTTC
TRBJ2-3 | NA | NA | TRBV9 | CASSVGVGASDTQYF | TGTGCCAGCAGCGTAGGCGTTGGGGCGTCAGATACGCAGTATTTT
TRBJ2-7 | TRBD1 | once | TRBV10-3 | CASTGQAFEQYF | TGCGCATCAACGGGACAGGCCTTCGAGCAGTACTTC
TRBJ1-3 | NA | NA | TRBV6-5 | CASRRQVNSGNTIYF | TGTGCCAGCAGGAGACAGGTGAATTCTGGAAACACCATATATTTT
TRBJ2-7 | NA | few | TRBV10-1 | CASGDRGTSEQYF | TGCGCCAGCGGGGATAGAGGTACTTCCGAGCAGTACTTC
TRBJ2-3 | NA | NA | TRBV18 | CASSTVDTQYF | TGTGCCAGCTCGACGGTAGATACGCAGTATTTT
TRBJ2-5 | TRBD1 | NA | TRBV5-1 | CASSWGTGGPQETQYF | TGCGCCAGCAGCTGGGGGACAGGGGGCCCCCAAGAGACCCAGTACTTC
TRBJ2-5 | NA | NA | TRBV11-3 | CASSFMGETQYF | TGTGCCAGCAGCTTTATGGGGGAGACCCAGTACTTC
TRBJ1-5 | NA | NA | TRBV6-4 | CAIIPGGQPQHF | TGTGCCATCATACCGGGGGGGCAGCCCCAGCATTTT
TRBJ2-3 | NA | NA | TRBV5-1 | CASSLVGASTDTQYF | TGCGCCAGCAGCTTGGTGGGGGCTAGCACAGATACGCAGTATTTT
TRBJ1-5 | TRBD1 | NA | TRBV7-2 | CASSLGQGWVGNQPQHF | TGTGCCAGCAGCCTGGGACAGGGTTGGGTCGGCAATCAGCCCCAGCATTTT
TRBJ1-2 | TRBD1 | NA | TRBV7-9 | CASSLGQGRTNYGYTF | TGTGCCAGCAGCTTGGGACAGGGGCGGACTAACTATGGCTACACCTTC
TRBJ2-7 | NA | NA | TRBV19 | CASSQQDTYEQYF | TGTGCCAGTAGTCAACAGGATACCTACGAGCAGTACTTC
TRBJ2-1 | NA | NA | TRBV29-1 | CSVRGEPEQFF | TGCAGCGTTAGGGGGGAACCCGAGCAGTTCTTC
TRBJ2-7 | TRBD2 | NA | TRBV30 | CAWSHIGTSGRRYEQYF | TGTGCCTGGAGCCACATTGGGACTAGCGGGAGACGGTACGAGCAGTACTTC
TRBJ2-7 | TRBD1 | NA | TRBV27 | CASSRGTGDPYEQYF | TGTGCCAGCAGTCGAGGGACAGGGGACCCCTACGAGCAGTACTTC
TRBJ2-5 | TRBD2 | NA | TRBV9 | CASNPSGGAEQETQYF | TGTGCCAGTAACCCCTCGGGGGGAGCGGAACAAGAGACCCAGTACTTC
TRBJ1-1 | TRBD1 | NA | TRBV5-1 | CASSLEGTGTTEAFF | TGCGCCAGCAGCTTGGAGGGGACAGGGACCACTGAAGCTTTCTTT
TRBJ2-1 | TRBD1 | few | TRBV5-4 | CASSLGGQGLDEQFF | TGTGCCAGCAGCCTGGGGGGACAGGGCTTGGATGAGCAGTTCTTC
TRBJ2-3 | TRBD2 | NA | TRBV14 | CASSRVAGATDTQYF | TGTGCCAGCAGCCGAGTAGCGGGAGCTACAGATACGCAGTATTTT
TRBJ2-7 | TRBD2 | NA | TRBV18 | CASSQVAGGPYEQYF | TGTGCCAGCTCGCAGGTAGCGGGAGGCCCCTACGAGCAGTACTTC
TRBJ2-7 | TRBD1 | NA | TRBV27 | CASSPRTGSPYEQYF | TGTGCCAGCAGTCCCCGGACAGGGTCACCCTACGAGCAGTACTTC
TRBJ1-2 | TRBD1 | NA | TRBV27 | CASSRTGGMRYGYTF | TGTGCCAGCAGCCGAACAGGGGGAATGAGGTATGGCTACACCTTC
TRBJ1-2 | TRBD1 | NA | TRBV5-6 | CASSRTGGSLGYGYTF | TGTGCCAGCAGCCGGACAGGGGGCTCGCTTGGCTATGGCTACACCTTC
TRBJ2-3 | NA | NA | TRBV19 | CASTPEGNTDTQYF | TGTGCCAGTACCCCGGAGGGGAACACAGATACGCAGTATTTT
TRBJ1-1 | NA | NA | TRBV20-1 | CSARSNTEAFF | TGCAGTGCTAGAAGTAACACTGAAGCTTTCTTT
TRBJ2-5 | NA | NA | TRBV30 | CAWSVGGWETQYF | TGTGCCTGGAGTGTAGGAGGTTGGGAGACCCAGTACTTC
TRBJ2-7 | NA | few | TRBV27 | CASSSQPGVNYEQYF | TGTGCCAGCAGTTCCCAGCCTGGGGTAAACTACGAGCAGTACTTC
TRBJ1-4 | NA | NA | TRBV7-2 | CASSPPGPINEKLFF | TGTGCCAGCAGCCCACCGGGACCGATCAATGAAAAACTGTTTTTT
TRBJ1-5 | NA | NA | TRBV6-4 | CASSVRQVNQPQHF | TGTGCCAGCAGTGTACGGCAAGTCAATCAGCCCCAGCATTTT
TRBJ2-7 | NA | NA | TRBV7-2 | CASSSVGSYRGQYF | TGTGCCAGCAGCTCCGTCGGGTCTTATCGCGGGCAGTACTTC
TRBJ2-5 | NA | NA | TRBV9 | CASSVTGLIGETQYF | TGTGCCAGCAGCGTAACCGGTTTGATCGGAGAGACCCAGTACTTC
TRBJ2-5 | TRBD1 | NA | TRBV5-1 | CASSLGGGTGGKETQYF | TGCGCCAGCAGCTTGGGTGGCGGAACAGGGGGCAAGGAGACCCAGTACTTC